A single sample gave rise to the 31 T cell receptor beta chains below, sequenced in a study of blood T cell repertoires in COVID-19. Profiled with immunoSEQ multiplex PCR; TCRdb holds only in-frame clones, not every one. Of 200,000 to 250,000 clones in the sample, 70% to 90% were seen once. Input material: PBMCs or T cells enriched from blood (not recorded which). The receptors stem from a man aged 25-45 years who had recovered from COVID-19.

The V and J genes are TRBV5-4 and TRBJ1-3; D is undetermined. The CDR3 loop spans 15 amino acids. V gave up 0 bases and J gave up 0 bases, with 7 bases separating them. The germline CDR1 and CDR2 sequences are SGHNT and YYREEE (reference sequence). The CDR3 here is CASSLGSSSGNTIYF. The CDR3 region has the DNA TGTGCCAGCAGCTTGGGCTCGAGCTCTGGAAACACCATATATTTT.

CDR3 sequence: CASSQESGQPQHF. The CDR3, as DNA: TGTGCCAGCAGCCAGGAGTCTGGTCAGCCCCAGCATTTT. The gene calls are TRBV3-1 (or the pseudogene TRBV3-2) and TRBJ1-5; D is unresolved. With 3 bases removed from V and 6 bases from J, the gap between germline ends came to 9 bases. The V gene's germline CDR1 is LGHDT and CDR2 YNNKEL (reference sequence). This CDR3 is 13 amino acids long.

V is TRBV2 and J is TRBJ2-7, with 9 nucleotides matching TRBD2. Germline loops: CDR1 SNHLY, CDR2 FYNNEI. CDR3 size: 17 residues. V lost 2 bases and J lost 0; bases outside the gene matches: 8. This chain's CDR3 is CASSESSGIAHSYEQYF. The CDR3 DNA follows: TGTGCCAGCAGTGAATCTAGCGGGATTGCCCACTCCTACGAGCAGTACTTC.

This clone was found a few times. The V and J genes are TRBV7-2 and TRBJ1-6, with D unclear. The CDR3 length is 14 residues. Trimming removed 7 bases from V and 0 bases from J, with 7 bases in between. CDR1 is SGHTA, CDR2 FQGNSA, per germline. The CDR3 DNA reads TGTGCCAGCACCGTTAGCTCCTATAATTCACCCCTCCACTTT. This codes for CASTVSSYNSPLHF.

V gene TRBV28 combines with J gene TRBJ1-5; D is undetermined. The CDR3 runs 17 residues. CDR1 and CDR2 from the germline V gene are MDHEN and SYDVKM. V shed 7 bases and J shed 5 bases, with 24 bases lying between them. CDR3 in amino acids: CASTLAGGGPLDQPQHF. CDR3 in DNA: TGTGCCAGCACCCTGGCCGGTGGAGGCCCGCTCGATCAGCCCCAGCATTTT.

V usage is TRBV6-5 and J usage is TRBJ1-1; 9 bases line up with TRBD1. V gave up 6 bases and J gave up 4 bases; unmatched junction bases: 6. Germline assignment: CDR1 MNHEY and CDR2 SVGAGI. The CDR3 spans 14 residues. This CDR3 reads CASSSGQGSTEAFF. The CDR3 DNA follows: TGTGCCAGCAGCTCGGGACAGGGATCCACTGAAGCTTTCTTT.

V and J are TRBV7-2 and TRBJ1-1; D is uncertain. V lost 1 base, J lost 0 bases, and 6 bases lay in between. CDR1 and CDR2 from the germline V gene are SGHTA and FQGNSA. The CDR3 length is 14 residues. CDR3 sequence reads: CASSLGQLNTEAFF. Written as DNA, the CDR3 is TGTGCCAGCAGCTTAGGACAACTGAACACTGAAGCTTTCTTT.

The chain couples TRBV24-1 to TRBJ2-1, with D uncertain. Germline CDR1 and CDR2: KGHDR and SFDVKD. Trimming left V 0 bases short and J 4 bases short, with 6 bases between. This CDR3 region has 14 residues. CDR3 nucleotides: TGTGCCACCAGTGATTTGTCCGCGTACAATGAGCAGTTCTTC. The encoded protein is CATSDLSAYNEQFF.

The genes are TRBV5-1 and TRBJ1-2, with 9 bases lining up with TRBD1. This CDR3 region has 14 residues. Germline assignment: CDR1 SGHRS and CDR2 YFSETQ. V gave up 4 bases and J gave up 7 bases; unmatched junction bases: 8. As DNA, the CDR3 is TGCGCCAGCAGCCGATCCGGGACAGGGTCTGGCTACACCTTC. It codes for CASSRSGTGSGYTF.

In this sample, this clone turned up once. CDR3 bases: TGCAGCGTTGGAGGGGTTAGCGGGGGGCCAGGAGAGACCCAGTACTTC. Protein product: CSVGGVSGGPGETQYF. The gene calls are TRBV29-1 and TRBJ2-5, with TRBD2 matching 10 bases. CDR1 and CDR2 (germline): SQVTM, ANQGSEA. V shed 4 bases, J shed 4 bases, and the junction held 12 bases outside the gene matches. The CDR3 is 16 amino acids.

DNA for the CDR3: TGTGCCAGCAGCCCCGGTGAAAAACTGTTTTTT. It is translated as CASSPGEKLFF. This chain links TRBV7-9 with TRBJ1-4; D not certain. From germline, CDR1 is SEHNR and CDR2 FQNEAQ (reference sequence). V was shortened by 5 bases and J by 7 bases, with 5 bases between the two germline ends. CDR3 length equals 11 residues.

The chain employs TRBV30 and TRBJ2-5, with 14 bases aligning to TRBD2. Germline assignment: CDR1 GTSNPN and CDR2 SVGIG (reference sequence). CDR3 length: 15 amino acids. V shed 2 bases, J shed 5 bases, and the junction held 4 bases outside the gene matches. The CDR3 reads CAWSWGLAGAETQYF. CDR3 sequence (DNA): TGTGCCTGGAGTTGGGGACTAGCGGGGGCTGAGACCCAGTACTTC.

The V gene is TRBV7-9, the J gene TRBJ2-7; TRBD2 matches 11 bases. The CDR3 is 17 residues long. Per the germline V gene, CDR1 is SEHNR and CDR2 is FQNEAQ (reference sequence). J lost 4 bases, V lost 1 base, and 9 bases had no gene match. CDR3 residues: CASSLEYFSGGAYEQYF. In DNA form, the CDR3 reads TGTGCCAGCAGCTTAGAGTACTTTAGCGGGGGGGCTTACGAGCAGTACTTC.

This clone was detected only once. The rearrangement uses TRBV30 and TRBJ1-1, with 9 bases that match TRBD1. Germline lookup yields CDR1 GTSNPN and CDR2 SVGIG (reference sequence). V was pared by 3 bases and J by 1 base, with 3 bases of the junction left unmatched. The CDR3 has 14 residues. CDR3 amino acids: CAWSGQGPNTEAFF. CDR3 coding DNA: TGTGCCTGGAGCGGACAGGGGCCGAACACTGAAGCTTTCTTT.

The chain carries TRBV5-6 and TRBJ1-2, with D possibly matching TRBD1 (6 bases). The germline V gene encodes CDR1 SGHDT and CDR2 YYEEEE. CDR3 size: 16 residues. V dropped 1 base and J dropped 5 bases, with 18 bases sitting between them. DNA for the CDR3: TGTGCCAGCAGCTTGATCGATTTGGGACAAACGTATGGCTACACCTTC. Protein product: CASSLIDLGQTYGYTF.

The chain joins TRBV11-2 to TRBJ2-3, with 10 nucleotides matching TRBD1. Germline V gene data show CDR1 as SGHAT and CDR2 as FQNNGV. The CDR3 has 14 amino acids. The V and J ends lost 5 bases and 3 bases, in that order; junction bases with no gene match: 2. The CDR3 reads CASSRTGGTDTQYF. Here the CDR3 DNA reads TGTGCCAGCAGCCGGACAGGGGGAACAGATACGCAGTATTTT.

The rearrangement uses TRBV6-6 and TRBJ1-4, with D unclear. CDR1 and CDR2 (germline): MNHNY, SVGAGI (reference sequence). This CDR3 has 13 amino acids. Trimming shortened V by 7 bases and J by 4 bases, and 10 bases separated the two germline ends. The CDR3 region is CASNSRFNEKLFF. Written as DNA, the CDR3 is TGTGCCAGCAATAGCAGATTTAATGAAAAACTGTTTTTT.

This sequence joins TRBV7-2 and TRBJ2-1; 7 bases line up with TRBD2. CDR1 is SGHTA, CDR2 FQGNSA, per germline. The CDR3 totals 15 residues. With V trimmed by 1 base and J by 1 base, 1 base remained unmatched. CDR3 DNA sequence: TGTGCCAGCAGCTTAGACGGGGGGTCCTACAATGAGCAGTTCTTC. This encodes CASSLDGGSYNEQFF.

The gene calls are TRBV7-2 and TRBJ1-1, with D unresolved. The CDR3 totals 16 residues. Deletions cut 0 bases from V and 0 bases from J, with 11 bases between. The germline V gene encodes CDR1 SGHTA and CDR2 FQGNSA. CDR3 in DNA: TGTGCCAGCAGCTTAGCTCCAGGTCGCATGAACACTGAAGCTTTCTTT. Translation gives CASSLAPGRMNTEAFF.

The gene calls are TRBV28 and TRBJ2-7, with 8 bases lining up with TRBD2. After removal of 4 bases from V and 4 bases from J, the junction contained 12 bases not matched to a gene. The germline V gene has CDR1 MDHEN and CDR2 SYDVKM. The CDR3 totals 16 residues. This chain's CDR3 is CASSSKTSGLWYEQYF. The DNA for the CDR3 is TGTGCCAGCAGTTCGAAAACTAGCGGCTTGTGGTACGAGCAGTACTTC.

The chain joins TRBV18 to TRBJ2-1; perhaps TRBD2 as D (6 bases). Trimming pared 3 bases from V and 8 bases from J, leaving 23 bases between. This CDR3 has 17 amino acids. Germline CDR1 is KGHSH and CDR2 is LQKENI. Here the CDR3 reads CASSPSSWLEGMDEQFF. The CDR3 coding sequence is TGTGCCAGCTCACCTTCCTCATGGTTGGAGGGGATGGATGAGCAGTTCTTC.

The V gene is TRBV28, the J gene TRBJ1-5, with D tentatively TRBD1 (5 bases). CDR1 MDHEN and CDR2 SYDVKM come from the germline V gene. Trimming left V 7 bases short and J 6 bases short, with 19 bases between. The CDR3 covers 15 residues. The CDR3 region has the DNA TGTGCCAGCACCCCCCAGGGTGCGGGAAGTCAGCCCCAGCATTTT. Amino acids: CASTPQGAGSQPQHF.

In the case of this clone: The germline gene is not matched at one end of the junction; a read error may be the cause. The chain has TRBV4-2 and TRBJ1-2; 8 bases agree with TRBD1. The germline V gene encodes CDR1 LGHNA and CDR2 YNFKEQ. CDR3 length equals 16 residues. The DNA of the CDR3 is TGTGCCAGCAGTCAAGACCCTCAGGGGGCGATAAGTGGCTACACCTTC. Translating it yields CASSQDPQGAISGYTF.

The chain carries TRBV6-1 and TRBJ2-7; no definite D call. V shed 2 bases and J shed 3 bases, with 11 bases lying between them. CDR3 size: 14 residues. CDR1 and CDR2 (germline): MNHNS, SASEGT. The CDR3 bases are TGTGCCAGCAGTGAACTGTACGATAGCTACGAGCAGTACTTC. This encodes CASSELYDSYEQYF.

In this sample, this clone turned up a few times. J is TRBJ2-1 and V is TRBV4-1, with D maybe TRBD2 (6 bases). V was shortened by 3 bases and J by 1 base, with 16 bases between the two germline ends. CDR1 and CDR2 from the germline V gene are MGHRA and YSYEKL. The CDR3 sequence is 17 residues long. CDR3: CASSHPLGLPSYNEQFF. DNA for the CDR3: TGCGCCAGCAGCCATCCCTTGGGACTGCCTTCCTACAATGAGCAGTTCTTC.

The chain carries TRBV28 and TRBJ2-7; tentative D call: TRBD1 (7 bases). CDR1 and CDR2 from the germline V gene are MDHEN and SYDVKM. The length of the CDR3 is 15 residues. Trimming stripped 2 bases from V and 3 bases from J, with 14 bases between. The CDR3, as DNA: TGTGCCAGCAGTTTACGTCCAGGGGGAGGCTACGAGCAGTACTTC. The encoded protein is CASSLRPGGGYEQYF.

In DNA, the CDR3 is TGTGCCAGCAGTACCCAACAGGGACTATATGGCTACACCTTC. Its protein product is CASSTQQGLYGYTF. The gene calls are TRBV27 and TRBJ1-2; tentative D call: TRBD1 (6 bases). The CDR3 totals 14 residues. Trimming pared 5 bases from V and 5 bases from J, leaving 15 bases between. Germline values: CDR1 MNHEY, CDR2 SMNVEV (reference sequence).

The chain joins TRBV19 to TRBJ2-5, with 8 bases fitting TRBD2. V shed 9 bases, J shed 3 bases, and the junction held 3 bases outside the gene matches. CDR1 and CDR2 (germline): LNHDA, SQIVND (reference sequence). The CDR3 is 12 amino acids. In DNA form, the CDR3 reads TGTGCCAGCGGGGGGGCGGAAGAGACCCAGTACTTC. Its translation: CASGGAEETQYF.

The genes are TRBV5-5 and TRBJ1-6; D gene unclear. V lost 0 bases and J lost 6, with 10 bases in between. CDR1 and CDR2 (germline): SGHKS, YYEKEE (reference sequence). The CDR3 has 15 residues. CDR3 loop: CASSLGPPGNSPLHF. The CDR3 DNA reads TGTGCCAGCAGCTTGGGTCCCCCGGGTAATTCACCCCTCCACTTT.

This clone was counted once. A junction boundary mismatches the germline segment, possibly from a read error. The rearrangement joins TRBV19 to TRBJ1-1, with TRBD1 matching over 7 bases. Germline assignment: CDR1 LNHDA and CDR2 SQIVND (reference sequence). The CDR3 loop spans 9 amino acids. The CDR3 reads CASGPTGAF. CDR3 bases: TGTGCCAGTGGACCTACAGGGGCCTTT.

In its sample, this clone was seen once. The V and J genes are TRBV6-5 and TRBJ2-1; a weak D match, TRBD2 (6 bases). The CDR3 spans 14 residues. Trimming left V 2 bases short and J 4 bases short, with 9 bases between. CDR1 is MNHEY, CDR2 SVGAGI, per germline. CDR3 sequence: CASSYVGSYNEQFF. Written as DNA, the CDR3 is TGTGCCAGCAGTTACGTCGGGAGTTACAATGAGCAGTTCTTC.